Listed below are T cell receptor beta chains from one sample, sequenced in a study of T cell responses to AZD1222 COVID-19 vaccine. Generated by immunoSEQ multiplex PCR, the TCRdb table keeps only in-frame clones and is missing some. This sample has over 120,000 clones, with 70% to 90% found just once. The source was peripheral blood, collected on day 0 of AZD1222 vaccination. The receptors here all came from an adult in good health. Each CDR3 is given with its conserved first and last residue. A D gene is named only where the DNA matches it firmly. Some rows mark clone size as missing; the rest say once, few, many or name a class of expanded clone.

v_call	d_call	clone_size	j_call	cdr3_length	cdr3_aa	cdr3_nt
TRBV19	-	few	TRBJ1-4	13	CASLGGYNEKLFF	TGTGCCAGCCTAGGGGGGTATAATGAAAAACTGTTTTTT
TRBV6-5	-	-	TRBJ2-7	16	CASSYSGRGGAYEQYF	TGTGCCAGCAGTTACTCCGGCAGGGGAGGGGCCTACGAGCAGTACTTC
TRBV12-3/TRBV12-4	-	-	TRBJ2-4	13	CASSLGSGSIQYF	TGTGCCAGCAGTTTAGGTTCAGGGAGCATTCAGTACTTC
TRBV19	-	-	TRBJ2-1	14	CASSDGSSYNEQFF	TGTGCCAGTAGTGACGGCAGCTCCTACAATGAGCAGTTCTTC
TRBV30	TRBD2	-	TRBJ2-5	15	CAWSVMGTRGETQYF	TGTGCCTGGAGTGTAATGGGGACTAGAGGAGAGACCCAGTACTTC
TRBV9	-	once	TRBJ1-5	16	CASRQSHGWGNQPQHF	TGTGCCAGCAGGCAGAGTCACGGGTGGGGCAATCAGCCCCAGCATTTT
TRBV7-2	TRBD2	few	TRBJ2-3	17	CASSFSLRRESTDTQYF	TGTGCCAGCAGCTTCTCCCTCCGGCGGGAGAGCACAGATACGCAGTATTTT
TRBV6-1	-	-	TRBJ1-3	14	CASSEGISGNTIYF	TGTGCCAGCAGTGAAGGGATCTCTGGAAACACCATATATTTT
TRBV19	TRBD1	-	TRBJ1-4	15	CASSYGGGDSEKLFF	TGTGCCAGTAGTTATGGAGGGGGCGATTCCGAAAAACTGTTTTTT
TRBV7-9	TRBD1	once	TRBJ1-5	14	CASSLTGGDQPQHF	TGTGCCAGCAGCTTAACAGGGGGCGATCAGCCCCAGCATTTT
TRBV30	-	-	TRBJ1-1	14	CAWSVLPTSTEAFF	TGTGCCTGGAGTGTACTGCCAACGTCCACTGAAGCTTTCTTT
TRBV18	TRBD2	-	TRBJ2-1	15	CASSPAGGVHNEQFF	TGTGCCAGCTCACCAGCGGGAGGGGTCCACAATGAGCAGTTCTTC
TRBV7-9	-	-	TRBJ2-5	16	CASSPATPGLEGSQYF	TGTGCCAGCAGCCCTGCAACCCCGGGGCTTGAGGGATCCCAGTACTTC
TRBV2	TRBD1	-	TRBJ1-1	12	CAGNRGDTEAFF	TGTGCCGGCAACAGGGGGGACACTGAAGCTTTCTTT
TRBV5-1	-	-	TRBJ2-3	16	CASSLGEVPGGDTQYF	TGCGCCAGCAGCTTGGGAGAGGTACCCGGTGGGGATACGCAGTATTTT
TRBV6-5	-	once	TRBJ1-3	16	CASSYANPSSGNTIYF	TGTGCCAGCAGTTACGCGAACCCGAGCTCTGGAAACACCATATATTTT
TRBV28	TRBD1	-	TRBJ2-1	15	CASSWGTGRYNEQFF	TGTGCCAGCAGTTGGGGGACAGGGAGGTACAATGAGCAGTTCTTC
TRBV29-1	-	-	TRBJ2-1	14	CSVGGAVWANEQFF	TGCAGCGTAGGAGGTGCCGTTTGGGCCAATGAGCAGTTCTTC
TRBV28	-	-	TRBJ1-5	16	CASTSQGLWSNQPQHF	TGTGCCAGCACCTCCCAAGGGCTCTGGAGCAATCAGCCCCAGCATTTT
TRBV28	-	-	TRBJ2-2	16	CASSLLGTSYTGELFF	TGTGCCAGCAGTTTGTTGGGGACATCCTACACCGGGGAGCTGTTTTTT
TRBV7-9	TRBD1	-	TRBJ2-7	14	CASSPQTGGVEQYF	TGTGCCAGCAGCCCCCAAACAGGGGGCGTCGAGCAGTACTTC
TRBV27	-	-	TRBJ1-3	15	CASSPTASSGNTIYF	TGTGCCAGCAGTCCTACGGCCAGCTCTGGAAACACCATATATTTT
TRBV10-3	-	-	TRBJ2-5	13	CAISERAEETQYF	TGTGCCATCAGTGAGAGAGCGGAGGAGACCCAGTACTTC
TRBV4-2	TRBD1	-	TRBJ1-6	11	CASTQGGPLHF	TGTGCCAGCACTCAGGGGGGACCCCTCCACTTT
TRBV6-5	TRBD1	-	TRBJ2-5	14	CASSYSGTGETQYF	TGTGCCAGCAGTTACTCTGGGACAGGAGAGACCCAGTACTTC
TRBV7-6	-	-	TRBJ2-2	17	CASSQWVLGGAGGELFF	TGTGCCAGCAGCCAATGGGTTTTGGGGGGCGCCGGCGGGGAGCTGTTTTTT